This T cell receptor (beta chain) was documented in a study of Ad26.COV2.S vaccination and SARS-CoV-2 variants. Study details: A participant enrolled in the COV1001 Ad26.COV2.S trial arm provided the sample. Notes on the study in general: Substantial breadth in spike-specific CD8+ and CD4+ T cell responses was reportedly seen after vaccination.

Specified treatment: some 20 received Ad26.COV2.S at low or high dose, single or two shots; several received placebo; per-sample allocation not given. Sampling was done on day 63 after the first vaccine or placebo injection. In Boston, the donor was an adult between 18-55 years of age. Ad26 vector vaccine expressed Wuhan-strain SARS-CoV-2 spike. This clone was seen a handful of times. What it binds is unknown. Sequencing used immunoSEQ multiplex PCR; TCRdb keeps in-frame clones, though not all of them. Here the sample spans roughly 300,000 clones, about 85% being singletons. Germline values: CDR1 MGHDK, CDR2 SYGVNS. The CDR3 extends over 12 amino acids. V lost 10 bases and J 3 bases, leaving 12 bases between the germline ends.

The J gene is TRBJ1-2, the V gene TRBV25-1; unclear D gene. This material consisted of peripheral blood, taken in a trial of Ad26.COV2.S vaccine versus placebo. The receptor comes from a person aged 18-60 years who received the Ad26.COV2.S COVID-19 vaccine or a placebo. The CDR3 nucleotides are TGTGCCACTGAGACACTATACTATGGCTACACCTTC. Encoded protein: CATETLYYGYTF.